This T cell receptor (beta chain) was observed in a study of T-cell memory formation after mild COVID-19. Findings of the study overall: The second-wave clones peaking on day 37 were not confirmed as SARS-CoV-2-specific. Shrinking CD4+ clones were chiefly CM and EM; CD8+ ones were chiefly EMRA.

The CDR3 consists of 16 residues. Trimming cost V 2 bases and J 8 bases; bases outside gene matches: 12. The germline V gene has CDR1 SGHTA and CDR2 FQGTGA. TCRdb itself ran the 5' RACE reads through MiXCR, one entry per CDR3 protein. The table shows under 450,000 distinct CDR3 sequences, with 20% occurring only once. A few counts support this clonotype. Its antigen remains unidentified. The rearrangement links TRBV7-3 to TRBJ2-1, with 7 bases lining up with TRBD1. The sequenced material came from PBMCs or a T cell subset sorted from them (not recorded which). The receptor was isolated from a man aged 18-30 years who had mild COVID-19 (a few samples of this study predate the infection). Cell type and time point are not known. CDR3 in amino acids: CASSLPPREGAYEQFF. CDR3 coding DNA: TGTGCCAGCAGCTTACCCCCACGCGAGGGGGCCTATGAGCAGTTCTTC.